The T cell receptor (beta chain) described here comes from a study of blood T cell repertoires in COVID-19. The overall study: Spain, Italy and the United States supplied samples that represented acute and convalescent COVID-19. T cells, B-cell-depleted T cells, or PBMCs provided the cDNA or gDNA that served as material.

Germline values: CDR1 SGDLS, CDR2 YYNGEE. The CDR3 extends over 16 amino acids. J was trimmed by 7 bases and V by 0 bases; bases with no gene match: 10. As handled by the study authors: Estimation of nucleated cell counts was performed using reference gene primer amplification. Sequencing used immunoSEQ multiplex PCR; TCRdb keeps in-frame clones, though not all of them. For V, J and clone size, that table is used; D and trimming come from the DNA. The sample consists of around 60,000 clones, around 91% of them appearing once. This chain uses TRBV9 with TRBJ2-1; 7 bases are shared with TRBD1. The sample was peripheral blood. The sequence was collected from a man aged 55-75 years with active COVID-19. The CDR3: CASSVDPRGISNEQFF. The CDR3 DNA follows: TGTGCCAGCAGCGTAGATCCCAGGGGGATTTCTAATGAGCAGTTCTTC.